This T cell receptor beta chain is from a study of T cell responses to AZD1222 COVID-19 vaccine. Study-level results: Repertoires were sampled only after the peak T cell response. Among AZD1222 vaccinees, only 5 to 7 were seropositive at baseline. Mostly white British, mostly female donors; authors suggested clonal diversity may be underestimated.

V was clipped by 5 bases and J by 9 bases, with 20 bases between them. Germline V CDR1 and CDR2: SEHNR, FQNEAQ (reference sequence). The CDR3 runs to 15 residues. This clone has more than one count but fewer than ten. Its antigen is unidentified. Measured with immunoSEQ multiplex PCR; TCRdb has only the in-frame clones, and not every one. The table has 100,000 to 150,000 clones, approximately 92% seen once. The study pooled second doses at about 4 or about 12 weeks. This clonotype originated in an adult who received the AZD1222 COVID-19 vaccine. Sequences were derived from peripheral blood, sampled 28 days after the second AZD1222 dose. This chain connects TRBV7-9 to TRBJ2-1; possibly TRBD2 for D (6 bases). The CDR3 DNA follows: TGTGCCAGCAGCGCTATGCGGGGTTGGACTCGTGAGCAGTTCTTC. This codes for CASSAMRGWTREQFF.